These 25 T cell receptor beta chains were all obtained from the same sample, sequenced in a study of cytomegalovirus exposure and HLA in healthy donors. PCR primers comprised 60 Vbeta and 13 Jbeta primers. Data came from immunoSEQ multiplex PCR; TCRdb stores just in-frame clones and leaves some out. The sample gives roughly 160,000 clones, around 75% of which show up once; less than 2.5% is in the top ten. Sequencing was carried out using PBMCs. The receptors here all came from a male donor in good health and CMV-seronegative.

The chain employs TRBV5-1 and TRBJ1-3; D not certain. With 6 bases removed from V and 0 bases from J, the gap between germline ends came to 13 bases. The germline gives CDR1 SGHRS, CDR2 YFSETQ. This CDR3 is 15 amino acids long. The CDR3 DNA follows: TGCGCCAGCACCAAGGAGGGTCGCTCTGGAAACACCATATATTTT. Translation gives CASTKEGRSGNTIYF.

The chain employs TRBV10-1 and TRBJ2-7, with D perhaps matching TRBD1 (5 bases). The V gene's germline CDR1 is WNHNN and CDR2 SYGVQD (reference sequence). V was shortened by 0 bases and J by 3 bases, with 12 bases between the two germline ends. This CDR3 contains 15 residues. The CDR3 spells CASSESSDTYYEQYF. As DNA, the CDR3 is TGCGCCAGCAGTGAGTCTTCGGACACGTACTACGAGCAGTACTTC.

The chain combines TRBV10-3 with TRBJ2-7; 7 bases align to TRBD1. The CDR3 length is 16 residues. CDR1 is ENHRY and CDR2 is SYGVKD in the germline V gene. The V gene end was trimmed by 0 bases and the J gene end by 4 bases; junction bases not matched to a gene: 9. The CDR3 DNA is TGTGCCATCAGTGAGTCTCCAAAGGCAGGGGGATACGAGCAGTACTTC. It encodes CAISESPKAGGYEQYF.

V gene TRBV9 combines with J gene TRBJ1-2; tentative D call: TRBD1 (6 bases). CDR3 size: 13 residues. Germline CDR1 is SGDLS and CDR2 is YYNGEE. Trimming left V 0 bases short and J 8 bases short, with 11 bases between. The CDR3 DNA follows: TGTGCCAGCAGCGTAGACAGGGAGGGCGGCTACACCTTC. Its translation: CASSVDREGGYTF.

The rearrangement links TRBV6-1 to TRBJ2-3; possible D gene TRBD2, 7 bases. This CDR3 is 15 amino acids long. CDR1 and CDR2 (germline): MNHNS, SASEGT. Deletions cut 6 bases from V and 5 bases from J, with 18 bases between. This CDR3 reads CASREPRGAGDTQYF. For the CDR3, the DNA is TGTGCCAGCAGAGAACCCCGGGGGGCAGGAGATACGCAGTATTTT.

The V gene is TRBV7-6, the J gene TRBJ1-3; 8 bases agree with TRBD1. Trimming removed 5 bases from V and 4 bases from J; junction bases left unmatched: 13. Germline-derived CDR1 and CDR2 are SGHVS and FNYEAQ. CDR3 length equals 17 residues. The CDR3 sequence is CASSISQVGQGGNTIYF. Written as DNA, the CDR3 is TGTGCCAGCAGCATATCTCAAGTTGGACAGGGAGGAAACACCATATATTTT.

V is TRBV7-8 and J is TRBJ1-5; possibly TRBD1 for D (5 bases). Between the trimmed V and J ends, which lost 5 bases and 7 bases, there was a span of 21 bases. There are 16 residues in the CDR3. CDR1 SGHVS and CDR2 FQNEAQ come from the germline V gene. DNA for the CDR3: TGTGCCAGCAGCCCCCAAATTTCGGCAGGGAAGCAGCCCCAGCATTTT. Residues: CASSPQISAGKQPQHF.

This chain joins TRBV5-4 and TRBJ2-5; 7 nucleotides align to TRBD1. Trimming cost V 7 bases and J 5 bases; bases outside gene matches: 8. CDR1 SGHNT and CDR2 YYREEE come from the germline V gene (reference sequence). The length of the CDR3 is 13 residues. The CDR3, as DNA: TGTGCCAGCGGCGACAGGGCTAGGGAGACCCAGTACTTC. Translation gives CASGDRARETQYF.

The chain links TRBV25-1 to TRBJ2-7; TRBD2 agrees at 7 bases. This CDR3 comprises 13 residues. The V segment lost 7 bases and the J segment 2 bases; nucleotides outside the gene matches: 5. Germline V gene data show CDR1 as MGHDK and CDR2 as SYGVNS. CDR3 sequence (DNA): TGTGCCAGCACCCAAAGCGGGACCTACGAGCAGTACTTC. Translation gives CASTQSGTYEQYF.

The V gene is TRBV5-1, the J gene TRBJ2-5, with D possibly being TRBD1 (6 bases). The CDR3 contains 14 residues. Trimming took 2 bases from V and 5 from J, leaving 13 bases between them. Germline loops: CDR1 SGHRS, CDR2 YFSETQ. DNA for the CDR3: TGCGCCAGCAGCTTACAGGGCAACGGCGAGACCCAGTACTTC. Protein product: CASSLQGNGETQYF.

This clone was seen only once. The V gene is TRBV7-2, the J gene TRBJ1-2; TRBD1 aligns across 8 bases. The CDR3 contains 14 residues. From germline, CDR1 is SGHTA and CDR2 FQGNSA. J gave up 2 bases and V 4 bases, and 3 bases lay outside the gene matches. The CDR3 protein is CASSSGQGNYGYTF. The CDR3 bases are TGTGCCAGCAGCTCCGGACAGGGAAACTATGGCTACACCTTC.

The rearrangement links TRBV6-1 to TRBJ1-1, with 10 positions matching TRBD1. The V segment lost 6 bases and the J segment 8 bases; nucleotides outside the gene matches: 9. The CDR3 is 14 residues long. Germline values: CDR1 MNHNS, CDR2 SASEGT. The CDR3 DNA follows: TGTGCCAGCAGACGACAGGGGGCGCGTCAGGAAGCTTTCTTT. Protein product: CASRRQGARQEAFF.

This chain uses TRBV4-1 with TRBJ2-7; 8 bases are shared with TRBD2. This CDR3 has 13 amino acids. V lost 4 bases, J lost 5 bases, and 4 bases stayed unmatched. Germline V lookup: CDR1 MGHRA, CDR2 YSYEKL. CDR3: CASSPRGGDEQYF. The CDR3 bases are TGCGCCAGCAGCCCCCGGGGGGGGGACGAGCAGTACTTC.

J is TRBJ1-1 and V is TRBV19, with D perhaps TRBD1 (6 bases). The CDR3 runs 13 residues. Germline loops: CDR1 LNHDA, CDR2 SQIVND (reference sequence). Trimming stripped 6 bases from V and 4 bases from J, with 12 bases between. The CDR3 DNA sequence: TGTGCCAGTAGCCTACAGGGAAGCACTGAAGCTTTCTTT. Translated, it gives CASSLQGSTEAFF.

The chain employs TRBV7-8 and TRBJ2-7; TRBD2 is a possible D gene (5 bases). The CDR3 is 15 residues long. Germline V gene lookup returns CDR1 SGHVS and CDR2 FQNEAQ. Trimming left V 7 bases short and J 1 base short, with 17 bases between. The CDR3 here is CASTTGGLNSYEQYF. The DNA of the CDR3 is TGTGCCAGCACTACCGGAGGACTGAATTCCTACGAGCAGTACTTC.

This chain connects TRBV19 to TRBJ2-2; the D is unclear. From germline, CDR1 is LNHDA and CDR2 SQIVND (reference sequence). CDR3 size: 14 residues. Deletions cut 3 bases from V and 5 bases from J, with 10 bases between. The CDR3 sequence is CASSMRKQTGELFF. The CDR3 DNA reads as TGTGCCAGTAGTATGAGGAAACAAACCGGGGAGCTGTTTTTT.

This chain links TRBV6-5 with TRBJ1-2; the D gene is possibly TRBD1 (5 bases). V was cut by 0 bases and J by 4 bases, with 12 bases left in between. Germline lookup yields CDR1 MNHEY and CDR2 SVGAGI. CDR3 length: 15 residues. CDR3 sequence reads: CASSYSSLGGYGYTF. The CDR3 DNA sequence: TGTGCCAGCAGTTACTCGAGCTTGGGGGGCTATGGCTACACCTTC.

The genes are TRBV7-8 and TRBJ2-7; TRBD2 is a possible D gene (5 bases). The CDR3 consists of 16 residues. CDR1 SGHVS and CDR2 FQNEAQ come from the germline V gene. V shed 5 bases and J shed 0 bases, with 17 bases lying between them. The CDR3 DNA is TGTGCCAGCAGCCTAAGAGGACTGACGAGCTCCTACGAGCAGTACTTC. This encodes CASSLRGLTSSYEQYF.

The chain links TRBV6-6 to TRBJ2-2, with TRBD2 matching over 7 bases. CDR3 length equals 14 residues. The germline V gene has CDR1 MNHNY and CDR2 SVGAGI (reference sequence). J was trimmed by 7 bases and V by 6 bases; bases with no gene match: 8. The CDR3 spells CASRAAGVNGELFF. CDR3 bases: TGTGCCAGCAGGGCGGCGGGGGTCAACGGGGAGCTGTTTTTT.

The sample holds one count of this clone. The CDR3 DNA reads as TGTGCCAGCAGCTTAGACAGGGGTATGGCGTTCTTC. Encoded protein: CASSLDRGMAFF. The chain uses TRBV7-2 and TRBJ2-1; 7 bases align to TRBD1. Trimming took 1 base from V and 15 from J; bases not matched to a gene: 6. This CDR3 comprises 12 residues. Per germline, CDR1 SGHTA and CDR2 FQGNSA. Full variable domain (remainder filled in from reference TRBV7-2 and TRBJ2-1): GAGVSQSPSNKVTEKGKDVELRCDPISGHTALYWYRQSLGQGLEFLIYFQGNSAPDKSGLPSDRFSAERTGGSVSTLTIQRTQQEDSAVYLCASSLDRGMAFFGPGTRLTVL.

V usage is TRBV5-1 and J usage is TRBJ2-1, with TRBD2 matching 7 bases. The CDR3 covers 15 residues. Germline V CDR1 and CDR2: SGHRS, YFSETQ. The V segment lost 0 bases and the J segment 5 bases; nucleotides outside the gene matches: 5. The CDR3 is CASSLAPGGNNEQFF. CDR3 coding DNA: TGCGCCAGCAGCTTGGCTCCGGGGGGTAACAATGAGCAGTTCTTC.

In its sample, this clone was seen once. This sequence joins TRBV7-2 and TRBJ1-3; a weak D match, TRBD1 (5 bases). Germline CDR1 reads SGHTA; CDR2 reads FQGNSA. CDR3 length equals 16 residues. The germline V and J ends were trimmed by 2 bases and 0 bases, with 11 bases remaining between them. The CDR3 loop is CASSLSTANSGNTIYF. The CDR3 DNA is TGTGCCAGCAGCTTATCGACAGCCAACTCTGGAAACACCATATATTTT.

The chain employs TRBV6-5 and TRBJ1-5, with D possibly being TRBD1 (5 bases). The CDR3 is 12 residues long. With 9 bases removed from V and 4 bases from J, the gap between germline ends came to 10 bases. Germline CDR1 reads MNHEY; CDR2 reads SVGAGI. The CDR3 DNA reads TGTGCCAGTCAAGGGGCTAATCAGCCCCAGCATTTT. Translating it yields CASQGANQPQHF.

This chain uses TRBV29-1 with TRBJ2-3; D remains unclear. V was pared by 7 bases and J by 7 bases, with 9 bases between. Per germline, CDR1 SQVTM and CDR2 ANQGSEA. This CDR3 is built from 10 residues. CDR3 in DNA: TGCAGCGCCTCACTAAATACGCAGTATTTT. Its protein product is CSASLNTQYF.

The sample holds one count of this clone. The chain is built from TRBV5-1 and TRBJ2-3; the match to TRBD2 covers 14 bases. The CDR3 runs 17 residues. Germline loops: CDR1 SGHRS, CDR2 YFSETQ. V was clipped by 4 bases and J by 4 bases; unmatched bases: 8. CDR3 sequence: CASSKGLAGDTADTQYF. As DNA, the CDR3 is TGCGCCAGCAGCAAGGGACTAGCGGGGGACACGGCAGATACGCAGTATTTT.